Listed below are T cell receptor beta chains from one sample, sequenced in a study of graft-versus-host responses after intestinal transplantation. Profiled with immunoSEQ multiplex PCR; TCRdb holds only in-frame clones, not every one. The data contain tens of thousands of clones, roughly 89% of them seen just once; the ten biggest clones take up about 6%. Sample: PBMCs, taken nearly 670 days after intestinal transplant. These receptors all stem from a human patient who received an intestinal transplant, so some T cells may come from the graft donor. Each CDR3 is given without its conserved first and last residue.

TRBV5-6	ASDKRRLGLLGETQY
TRBV7-9	ASSSRGGATYEQY
TRBV5-4	ASSPGGYNEQF
TRBV9	ASSVGLQGFTGELF
TRBV13	ASSLRTSGGPEDTQY
TRBV10-3	AISGVQGQETQY
TRBV6-6	ASSYSMGGTYGYT
TRBV6-1	ASSFQGGEQY
TRBV7-2	ASSLDSMSSYEQY
TRBV10-3	AIKNRDGAVGEQY
TRBV7-8	ASSLRDLSNQPQH
TRBV7-3	ASSSSLAGLDNEQF
TRBV4-1	ASSTPRGGNNEQF
TRBV5-1	ASSKGDPRAETQY
TRBV5-6	ASSYRRGDSPLH
TRBV7-9	ASSRGQGGYGYT
TRBV6-5	ASSLTTSHSYGYT
TRBV10-1	ASSRGPPNTEAF
TRBV9	ASSVGSGVSGELF
TRBV7-9	ASSLEGFTEAF
TRBV7-8	ASSYLGETQY
TRBV7-9	ASSLMARVPDTQY
TRBV29-1	SAYSGNTIY
TRBV14	ASSQVAGGFTDTQY
TRBV6-1	ASSGQYTYEQY
TRBV27	ASRRAQTGGDRYNEQF
TRBV7-9	ASSLGRDKRVGSYNEQF
TRBV5-1	ASSLEGHNEQF
TRBV5-4	ASSSSSGGLFGEQY
TRBV9	ASSAEQVNTEAF
TRBV6-5	AINPPRERGYEQY
TRBV6-4	ASSDSKLAGGGWTQY
TRBV19	ASTRAGTGDEKLF
TRBV25-1	ASSESATEAF
TRBV19	ASTPHTSLNEAF
TRBV7-8	ASGGADSRNSGAF
TRBV21-1	ASRNTGGGYEQY
TRBV4-1	ASSQVQGGGTEAF
TRBV29-1	SVELPEHYEQY
TRBV12-5	ASGLNYEQY
TRBV5-1	ASSLDGRWGTPLH
TRBV2	ASTGLYEQY
TRBV6-1	ASNRDIPEAF
TRBV27	ASKALPQGGSNQPQH
TRBV12-5	ASGLGSLQGGDSPLH
TRBV6-1	ASSARPGVFYEQY
TRBV6-1	ASSAGLNYGYT
TRBV4-2	ASSQGQGSYEQY
TRBV19	ASSIGALAGDPNYQETQY
TRBV21-1	ASSKLWWSNQPQH
TRBV5-4	ASSTGTSGVNEQF
TRBV9	ASSVAGGTGELF
TRBV7-8	ASSPGRLSPNEQY
TRBV11-2	ASSLVDRGYEQY
TRBV6-5	ASSKTGAREKLF
TRBV6-1	ASSATGRASYEQY
TRBV5-1	ASSPSPGTYEQY
TRBV19	ASRREQGAWGYT
TRBV9	ASSPGGHEQF
TRBV2	ANSGTGNEQY